This T cell receptor (beta chain) was recorded in a study of T-cell memory formation after mild COVID-19. Overall study findings and caveats: Clones that shrank (day 15 to 85) were balanced CD4/CD8, whereas later expanders leaned CD4+. Shrinking CD4+ clones resided mostly in CM and EM, and CD8+ ones in EMRA.

TCRdb itself ran the 5' RACE reads through MiXCR, one entry per CDR3 protein. The table has about 27,000 distinct CDR3 sequences, about 16% seen once; the top ten hold 1.2% to 1.5%. The table lists this clonotype with many counts. Its antigen remains unidentified. The CDR3 covers 13 residues. V lost 4 bases, J lost 14 bases, and 16 bases lay in between. The germline CDR1 and CDR2 sequences are SGHRS and YFSETQ. The origin of this receptor is an adult who had mild COVID-19 (a few samples of this study predate the infection). Cell type and time point are not known. The rearrangement uses TRBV5-1 and TRBJ1-6, with D unclear. Specimen: PBMCs or a T cell subset sorted from them (not recorded which). Written as DNA, the CDR3 is TGCGCCAGCAGCCCGGCCCAAAGAGAGGCCCTCCACTTT. It translates to CASSPAQREALHF.